These T cell receptor beta chains were read from a single sample in a study of metastatic and nonmetastatic thyroid tumors. TCRdb reprocessed the PCR reads using MiXCR. The table records 80,000 to 85,000 clones, about 12% of them present only once. Sequenced material: tumor tissue. The receptors here all came from a female donor with papillary thyroid cancer or a benign thyroid nodule (not recorded which). Some clones in this sample may be carry-over from other donors' samples. Each CDR3 is given with its conserved first and last residue. D genes are given only for firm matches. A row's size may be missing; if present it is once, few, many or a size class.

J gene: TRBJ1-4
clone size: many
D gene: -
V gene: TRBV20-1
CDR3 protein: CSARDGTDLNEKLFF
CDR3 DNA: TGCAGTGCTAGAGATGGTACGGACCTTAATGAAAAACTGTTTTTT

J gene: TRBJ2-3
clone size: many
D gene: TRBD1
V gene: TRBV25-1
CDR3 protein: CASSGTTGVDTQYF
CDR3 DNA: TGTGCCAGCAGTGGAACTACAGGGGTTGATACGCAGTATTTT

J gene: TRBJ1-2
clone size: many
D gene: -
V gene: TRBV6-1
CDR3 protein: CASKLRDYGYTF
CDR3 DNA: TGTGCCAGCAAGTTAAGGGACTATGGCTACACCTTC

J gene: TRBJ2-5
clone size: many
D gene: -
V gene: TRBV12-5
CDR3 protein: CASGFKTQYF
CDR3 DNA: TGTGCTAGTGGTTTTAAGACCCAGTACTTC

J gene: TRBJ1-3
clone size: many
D gene: -
V gene: TRBV15
CDR3 protein: CATSPRKVYGNTIYF
CDR3 DNA: TGTGCCACCAGCCCCAGGAAAGTCTATGGAAACACCATATATTTT

J gene: TRBJ2-7
clone size: many
D gene: TRBD2
V gene: TRBV9
CDR3 protein: CASSVLAGGGEQYF
CDR3 DNA: TGTGCCAGCAGCGTACTAGCGGGAGGTGGAGAGCAGTACTTC

J gene: TRBJ2-2
clone size: few
D gene: -
V gene: TRBV19
CDR3 protein: CASSGSSSVGELFF
CDR3 DNA: TGTGCCAGTAGTGGGTCCTCCAGTGTCGGGGAGCTGTTTTTT

J gene: TRBJ2-1
clone size: many
D gene: TRBD2
V gene: TRBV7-6
CDR3 protein: CASSLTSGPYNEQFF
CDR3 DNA: TGTGCCAGCAGCTTGACTAGCGGGCCTTACAATGAGCAGTTCTTC

J gene: TRBJ1-2
clone size: -
D gene: -
V gene: TRBV28
CDR3 protein: CASNPLQGKGYGYTF
CDR3 DNA: TGTGCCAGCAATCCTTTGCAGGGCAAGGGGTATGGCTACACCTTC

J gene: TRBJ2-1
clone size: many
D gene: -
V gene: TRBV30
CDR3 protein: CAWNGAGSYNEQFF
CDR3 DNA: TGTGCCTGGAATGGTGCGGGCTCCTACAATGAGCAGTTCTTC

J gene: TRBJ1-1
clone size: few
D gene: -
V gene: TRBV7-3
CDR3 protein: CASSLFRGGLNTEAFF
CDR3 DNA: TGTGCCAGCAGCTTATTTCGGGGGGGTCTGAACACTGAAGCTTTCTTT